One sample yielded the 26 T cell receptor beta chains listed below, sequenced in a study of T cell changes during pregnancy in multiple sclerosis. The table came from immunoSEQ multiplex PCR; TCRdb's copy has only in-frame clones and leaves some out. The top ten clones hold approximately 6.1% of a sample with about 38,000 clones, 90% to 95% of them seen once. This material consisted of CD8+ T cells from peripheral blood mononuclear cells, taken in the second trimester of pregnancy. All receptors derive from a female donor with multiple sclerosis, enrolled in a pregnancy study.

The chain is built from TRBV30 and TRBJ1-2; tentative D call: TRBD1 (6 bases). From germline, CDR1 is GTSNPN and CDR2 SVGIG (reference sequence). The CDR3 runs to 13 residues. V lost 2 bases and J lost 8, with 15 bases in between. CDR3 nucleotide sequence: TGTGCCTGGAGTTCCACAGGGTTTAGAGGCTACACCTTC. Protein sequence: CAWSSTGFRGYTF.

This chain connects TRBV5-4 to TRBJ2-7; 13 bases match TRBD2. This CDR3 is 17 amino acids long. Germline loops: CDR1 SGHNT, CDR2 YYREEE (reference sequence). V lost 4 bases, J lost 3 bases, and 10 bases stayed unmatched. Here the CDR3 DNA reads TGTGCCAGCAGCCCGGACTCCGGACTAGCGGGAGTCTACGAGCAGTACTTC. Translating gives CASSPDSGLAGVYEQYF.

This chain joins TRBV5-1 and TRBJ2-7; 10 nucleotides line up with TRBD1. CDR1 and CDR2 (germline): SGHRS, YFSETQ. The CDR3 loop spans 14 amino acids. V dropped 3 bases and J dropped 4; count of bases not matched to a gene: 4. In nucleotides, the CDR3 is TGCGCCAGCAGCTCCGGGACAGGGGTTTACGAGCAGTACTTC. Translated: CASSSGTGVYEQYF.

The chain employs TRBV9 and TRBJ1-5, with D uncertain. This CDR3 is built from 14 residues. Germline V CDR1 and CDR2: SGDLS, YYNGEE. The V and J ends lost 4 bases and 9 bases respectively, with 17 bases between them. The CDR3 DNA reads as TGTGCCAGCAGCCATGGTAGCCTTTACGGGCCCCAGCATTTT. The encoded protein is CASSHGSLYGPQHF.

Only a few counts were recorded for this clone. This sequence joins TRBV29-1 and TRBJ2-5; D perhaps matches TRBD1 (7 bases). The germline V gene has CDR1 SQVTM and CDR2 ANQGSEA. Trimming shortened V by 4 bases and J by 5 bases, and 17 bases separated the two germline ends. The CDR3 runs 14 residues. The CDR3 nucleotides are TGCAGCGTTGGACCCCGGGACAGCGGGGAGACCCAGTACTTC. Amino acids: CSVGPRDSGETQYF.

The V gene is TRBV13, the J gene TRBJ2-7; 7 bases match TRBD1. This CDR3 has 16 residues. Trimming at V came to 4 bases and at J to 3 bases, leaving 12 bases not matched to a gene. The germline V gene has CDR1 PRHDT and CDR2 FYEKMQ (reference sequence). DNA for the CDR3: TGTGCCAGCAGCTCAGATCGGACAGGACCCCGCTACGAGCAGTACTTC. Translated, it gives CASSSDRTGPRYEQYF. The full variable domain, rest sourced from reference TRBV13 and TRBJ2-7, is AAGVIQSPRHLIKEKRETATLKCYPIPRHDTVYWYQQGPGQDPQFLISFYEKMQSDKGSIPDRFSAQQFSDYHSELNMSSLELGDSALYFCASSSDRTGPRYEQYFGPGTRLTVT.

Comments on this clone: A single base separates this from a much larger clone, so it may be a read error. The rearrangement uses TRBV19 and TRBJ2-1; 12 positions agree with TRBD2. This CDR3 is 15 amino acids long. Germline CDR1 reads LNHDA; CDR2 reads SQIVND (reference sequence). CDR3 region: CVSSVTSGSMDEQFF. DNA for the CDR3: TGTGTCAGTAGTGTGACTAGCGGGAGTATGGATGAGCAGTTCTTC.

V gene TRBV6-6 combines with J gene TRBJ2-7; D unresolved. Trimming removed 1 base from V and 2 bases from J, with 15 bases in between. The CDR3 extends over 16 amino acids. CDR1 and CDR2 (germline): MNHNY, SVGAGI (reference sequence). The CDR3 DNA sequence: TGTGCCAGCAGTTACTTTCCGGGTCAAGAAGCCTACGAGCAGTACTTC. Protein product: CASSYFPGQEAYEQYF.

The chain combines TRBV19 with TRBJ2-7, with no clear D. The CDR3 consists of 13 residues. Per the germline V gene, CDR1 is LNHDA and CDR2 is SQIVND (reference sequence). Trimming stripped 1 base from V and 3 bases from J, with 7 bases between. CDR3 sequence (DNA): TGTGCCAGTAGTATAGGTAGGAGCTACGAGCAGTACTTC. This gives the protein CASSIGRSYEQYF.

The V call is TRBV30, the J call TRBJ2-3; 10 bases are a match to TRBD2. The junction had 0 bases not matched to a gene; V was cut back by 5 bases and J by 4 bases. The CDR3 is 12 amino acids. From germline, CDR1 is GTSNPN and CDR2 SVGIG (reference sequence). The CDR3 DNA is TGTGCCTGGGGACTAGCGGCAGATACGCAGTATTTT. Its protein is CAWGLAADTQYF.

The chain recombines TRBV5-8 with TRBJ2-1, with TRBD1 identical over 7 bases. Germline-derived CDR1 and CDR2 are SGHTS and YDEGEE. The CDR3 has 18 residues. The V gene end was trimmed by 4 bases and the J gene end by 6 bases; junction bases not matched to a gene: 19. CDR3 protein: CASSPKPFDRVISNEQFF. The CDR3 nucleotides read TGTGCCAGCAGCCCAAAACCCTTCGACAGGGTGATTTCCAATGAGCAGTTCTTC.

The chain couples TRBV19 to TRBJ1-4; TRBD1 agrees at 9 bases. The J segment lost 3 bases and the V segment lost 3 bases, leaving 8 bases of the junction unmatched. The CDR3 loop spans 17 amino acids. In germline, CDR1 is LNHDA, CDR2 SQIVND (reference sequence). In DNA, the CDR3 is TGTGCCAGTAGTATGGCTAGGACAGGGGAATCTAATGAAAAACTGTTTTTT. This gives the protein CASSMARTGESNEKLFF.

The CDR3 region has the DNA TGTGCCAGCAGCAACCAAGGAGCGGGAGGGAGCTCCTACGAGCAGTACTTC. It translates to CASSNQGAGGSSYEQYF. The chain recombines TRBV21-1 with TRBJ2-7; the DNA was not used to check the table's D call, TRBD2. TRBV21-1 is an annotated pseudogene. This CDR3 region has 17 residues.

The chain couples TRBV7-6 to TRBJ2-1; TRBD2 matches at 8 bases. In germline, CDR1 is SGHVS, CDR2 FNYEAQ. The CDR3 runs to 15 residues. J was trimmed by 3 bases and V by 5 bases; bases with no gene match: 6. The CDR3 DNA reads TGTGCCAGCAGCGACGACCTAGCGGGCTACAATGAGCAGTTCTTC. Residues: CASSDDLAGYNEQFF.

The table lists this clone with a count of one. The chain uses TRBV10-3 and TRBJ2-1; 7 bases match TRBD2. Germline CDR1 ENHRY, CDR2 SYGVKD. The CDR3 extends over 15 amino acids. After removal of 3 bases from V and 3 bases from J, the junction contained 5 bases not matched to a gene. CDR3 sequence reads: CAISEEAGSYNEQFF. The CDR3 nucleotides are TGTGCCATCAGTGAAGAAGCGGGGAGCTACAATGAGCAGTTCTTC.

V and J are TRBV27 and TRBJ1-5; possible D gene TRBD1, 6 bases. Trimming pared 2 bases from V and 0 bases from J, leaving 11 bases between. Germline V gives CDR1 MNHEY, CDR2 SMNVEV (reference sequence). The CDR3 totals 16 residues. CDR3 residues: CASSLTPGDSNQPQHF. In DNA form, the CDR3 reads TGTGCCAGCAGTTTAACGCCAGGGGATAGCAATCAGCCCCAGCATTTT.

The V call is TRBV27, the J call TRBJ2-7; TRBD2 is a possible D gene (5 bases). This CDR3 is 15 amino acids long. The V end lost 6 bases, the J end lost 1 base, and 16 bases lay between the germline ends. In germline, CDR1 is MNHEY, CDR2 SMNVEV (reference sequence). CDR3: CASSLAGDGSYEQYF. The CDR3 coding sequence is TGTGCCAGCAGCCTTGCGGGCGACGGATCCTACGAGCAGTACTTC.

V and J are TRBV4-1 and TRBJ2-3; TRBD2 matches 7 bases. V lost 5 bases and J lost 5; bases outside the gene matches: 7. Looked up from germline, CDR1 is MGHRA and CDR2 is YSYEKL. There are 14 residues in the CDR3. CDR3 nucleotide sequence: TGCGCCAGCAGCGAAGGGACTAAACGAGATACGCAGTATTTT. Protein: CASSEGTKRDTQYF.

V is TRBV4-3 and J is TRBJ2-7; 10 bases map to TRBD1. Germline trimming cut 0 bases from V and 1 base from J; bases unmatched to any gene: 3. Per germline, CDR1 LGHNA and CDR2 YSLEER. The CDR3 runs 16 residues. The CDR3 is CASSQEGQGTSYEQYF. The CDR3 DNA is TGCGCCAGCAGCCAAGAGGGACAGGGGACATCCTACGAGCAGTACTTC.

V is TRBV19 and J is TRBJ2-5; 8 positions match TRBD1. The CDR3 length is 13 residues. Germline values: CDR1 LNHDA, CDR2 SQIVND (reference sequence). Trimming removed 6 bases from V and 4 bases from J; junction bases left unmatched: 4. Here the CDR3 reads CASSPDRVETQYF. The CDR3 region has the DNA TGTGCCAGTAGCCCGGACAGGGTAGAGACCCAGTACTTC.

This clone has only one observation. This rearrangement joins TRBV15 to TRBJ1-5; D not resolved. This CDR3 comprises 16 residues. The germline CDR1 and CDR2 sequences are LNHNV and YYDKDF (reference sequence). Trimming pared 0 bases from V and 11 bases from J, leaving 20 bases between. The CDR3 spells CATSRDGLVGVEAQHF. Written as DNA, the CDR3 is TGTGCCACCAGCAGAGATGGACTGGTTGGGGTGGAGGCCCAGCATTTT.

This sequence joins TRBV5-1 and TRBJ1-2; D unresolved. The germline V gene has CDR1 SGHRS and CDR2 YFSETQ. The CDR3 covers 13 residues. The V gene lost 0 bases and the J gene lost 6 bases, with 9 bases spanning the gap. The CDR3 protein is CASSLGGGDGYTF. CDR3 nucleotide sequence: TGCGCCAGCAGCTTGGGGGGAGGCGATGGCTACACCTTC.

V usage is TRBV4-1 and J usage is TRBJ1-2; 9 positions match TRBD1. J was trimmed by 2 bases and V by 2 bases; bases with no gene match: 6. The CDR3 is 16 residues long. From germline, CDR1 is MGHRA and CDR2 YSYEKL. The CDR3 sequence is CASSQIDGTGNYGYTF. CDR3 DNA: TGCGCCAGCAGCCAAATTGACGGGACAGGGAACTATGGCTACACCTTC.

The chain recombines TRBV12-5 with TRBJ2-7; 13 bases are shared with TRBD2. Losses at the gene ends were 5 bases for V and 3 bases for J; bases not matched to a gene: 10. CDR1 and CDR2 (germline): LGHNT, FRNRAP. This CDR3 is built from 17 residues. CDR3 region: CASGPNRTSGRGYEQYF. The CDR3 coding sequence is TGTGCTAGTGGTCCGAATAGGACTAGCGGGAGAGGCTACGAGCAGTACTTC. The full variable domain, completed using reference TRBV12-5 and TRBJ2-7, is DARVTQTPRHKVTEMGQEVTMRCQPILGHNTVFWYRQTMMQGLELLAYFRNRAPLDDSGMPKDRFSAEMPDATLATLKIQPSEPRDSAVYFCASGPNRTSGRGYEQYFGPGTRLTVT.

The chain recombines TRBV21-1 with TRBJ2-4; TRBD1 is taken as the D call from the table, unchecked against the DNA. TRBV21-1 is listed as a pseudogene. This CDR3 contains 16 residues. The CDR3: CASSFQCGLAKNIQYF. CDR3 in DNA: TGTGCCAGCAGCTTTCAGTGTGGCCTAGCCAAAAACATTCAGTACTTC.

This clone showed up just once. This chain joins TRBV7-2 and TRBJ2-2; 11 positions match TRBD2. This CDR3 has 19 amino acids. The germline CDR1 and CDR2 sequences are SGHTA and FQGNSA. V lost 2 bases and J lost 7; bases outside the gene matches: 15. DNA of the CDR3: TGTGCCAGCAGCTTAACCCTTGGGCTAGCGGGAGGTAACGGCGGGGAGCTGTTTTTT. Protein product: CASSLTLGLAGGNGGELFF.